The 4 T cell receptor beta chains listed next were all sequenced from one sample in a study of a mutant IDH1 vaccine in newly diagnosed glioma. The time point was: baseline, week 1 (first vaccination visit). Sample treatment: pre-vaccination baseline after standard-of-care therapy. Here immunoSEQ multiplex PCR was the method, and the copy in TCRdb shows in-frame clones only, minus some. The profile covers around 99,000 clones, with 80% appearing a single time and roughly 6.9% taken by the ten largest. This specimen consisted of PBMCs, obtained from a glioma patient treated with radiotherapy, temozolomide or both. The receptors stem from a man between 35 and 55 years old with glioma.

This chain uses TRBV6-5 with TRBJ2-7; D is possibly TRBD2 (7 bases). Looked up from germline, CDR1 is MNHEY and CDR2 is SVGAGI. CDR3 length: 15 amino acids. The V end lost 8 bases, the J end lost 6 bases, and 23 bases lay between the germline ends. The CDR3 bases are TGTGCCAGCTCCCACCAAGGGGGGGACCGAGGCGAGCAGTACTTC. This sequence encodes CASSHQGGDRGEQYF.

The chain has TRBV19 and TRBJ1-5; D not certain. V lost 3 bases, J lost 7 bases, and 13 bases lay in between. CDR1 and CDR2 from the germline V gene are LNHDA and SQIVND (reference sequence). The CDR3 has 14 amino acids. CDR3 amino acids: CASSMGTGGQPQHF. The CDR3 bases are TGTGCCAGTAGTATGGGTACGGGCGGGCAGCCCCAGCATTTT.

V is TRBV29-1 and J is TRBJ2-5; the match to TRBD2 covers 12 bases. CDR1 SQVTM and CDR2 ANQGSEA come from the germline V gene. Losses at the gene ends were 2 bases for V and 5 bases for J; bases not matched to a gene: 15. The CDR3 is 18 amino acids. This chain's CDR3 is CSVEWASGRAGRLETQYF. CDR3 sequence (DNA): TGCAGCGTTGAATGGGCTAGCGGGAGGGCCGGTAGGTTGGAGACCCAGTACTTC.

The chain has TRBV25-1 and TRBJ1-1, with D possibly being TRBD1 (6 bases). The V end lost 6 bases, the J end lost 4 bases, and 15 bases lay between the germline ends. The CDR3 has 14 residues. The germline gives CDR1 MGHDK, CDR2 SYGVNS. The CDR3 is CASSQQGLLTEAFF. In DNA form, the CDR3 reads TGTGCCAGCAGCCAACAGGGCCTACTCACTGAAGCTTTCTTT.